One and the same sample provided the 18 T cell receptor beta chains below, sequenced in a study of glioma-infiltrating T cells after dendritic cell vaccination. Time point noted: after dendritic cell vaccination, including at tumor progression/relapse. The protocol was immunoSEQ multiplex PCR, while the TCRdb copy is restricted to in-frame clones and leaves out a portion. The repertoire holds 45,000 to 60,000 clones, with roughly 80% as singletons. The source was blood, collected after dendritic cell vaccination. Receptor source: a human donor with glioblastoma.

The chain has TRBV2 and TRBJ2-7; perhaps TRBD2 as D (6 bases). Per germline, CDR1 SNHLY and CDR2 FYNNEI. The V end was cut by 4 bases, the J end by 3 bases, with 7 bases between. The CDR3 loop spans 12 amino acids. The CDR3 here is CASSATSYEQYF. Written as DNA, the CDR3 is TGTGCCAGCAGTGCGACTAGCTACGAGCAGTACTTC.

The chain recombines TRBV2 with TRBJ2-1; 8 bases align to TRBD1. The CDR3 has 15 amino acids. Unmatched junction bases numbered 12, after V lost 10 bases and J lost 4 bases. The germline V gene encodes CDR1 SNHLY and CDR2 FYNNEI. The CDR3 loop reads CATLQDREKYNEQFF. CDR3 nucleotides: TGTGCCACTCTCCAGGACAGGGAAAAATACAATGAGCAGTTCTTC.

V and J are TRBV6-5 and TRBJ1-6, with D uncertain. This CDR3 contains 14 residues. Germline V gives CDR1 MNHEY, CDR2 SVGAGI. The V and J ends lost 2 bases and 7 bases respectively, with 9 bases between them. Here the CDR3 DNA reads TGTGCCAGCAGTTACCCAGGACTCAATTCACCCCTCCACTTT. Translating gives CASSYPGLNSPLHF.

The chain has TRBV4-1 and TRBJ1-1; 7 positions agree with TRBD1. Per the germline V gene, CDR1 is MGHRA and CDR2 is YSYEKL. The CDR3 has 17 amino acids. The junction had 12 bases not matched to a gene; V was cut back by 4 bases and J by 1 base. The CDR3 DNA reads TGCGCCAGCAGCCCCGGGGTGTCCCGGGACAGGAACACTGAAGCTTTCTTT. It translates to CASSPGVSRDRNTEAFF.

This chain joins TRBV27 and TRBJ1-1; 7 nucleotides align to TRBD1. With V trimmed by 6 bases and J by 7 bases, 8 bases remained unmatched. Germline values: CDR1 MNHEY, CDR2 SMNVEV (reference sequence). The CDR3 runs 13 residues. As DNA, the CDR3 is TGTGCCAGCAGCCGAACGGGACAGCGTGAAGCTTTCTTT. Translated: CASSRTGQREAFF.

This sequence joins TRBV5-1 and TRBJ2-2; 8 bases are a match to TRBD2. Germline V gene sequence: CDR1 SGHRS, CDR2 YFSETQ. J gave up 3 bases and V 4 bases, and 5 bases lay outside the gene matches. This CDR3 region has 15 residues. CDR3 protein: CASSAMTSDTGELFF. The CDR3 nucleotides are TGCGCCAGCAGCGCCATGACTAGCGACACCGGGGAGCTGTTTTTT.

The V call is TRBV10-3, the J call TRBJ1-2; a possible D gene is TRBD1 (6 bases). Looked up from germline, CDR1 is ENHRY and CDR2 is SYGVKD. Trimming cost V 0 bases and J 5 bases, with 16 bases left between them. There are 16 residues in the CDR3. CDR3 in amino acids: CAISESRGVNLYGYTF. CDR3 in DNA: TGTGCCATCAGTGAGTCCAGGGGAGTCAATCTTTATGGCTACACCTTC.

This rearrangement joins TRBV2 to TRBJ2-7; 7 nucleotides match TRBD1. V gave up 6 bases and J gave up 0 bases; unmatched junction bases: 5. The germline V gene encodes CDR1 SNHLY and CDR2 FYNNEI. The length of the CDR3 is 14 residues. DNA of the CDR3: TGTGCCAGCAGAGGGACAGTGAGCTCCTACGAGCAGTACTTC. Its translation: CASRGTVSSYEQYF. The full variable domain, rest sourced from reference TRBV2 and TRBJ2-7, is EPEVTQTPSHQVTQMGQEVILRCVPISNHLYFYWYRQILGQKVEFLVSFYNNEISEKSEIFDDQFSVERPDGSNFTLKIRSTKLEDSAMYFCASRGTVSSYEQYFGPGTRLTVT.

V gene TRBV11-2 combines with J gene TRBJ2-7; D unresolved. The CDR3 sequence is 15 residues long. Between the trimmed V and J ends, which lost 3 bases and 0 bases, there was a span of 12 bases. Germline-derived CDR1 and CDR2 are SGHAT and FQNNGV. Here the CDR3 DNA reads TGTGCCAGCAGCTTTGGGCAGGTAGACTCCTACGAGCAGTACTTC. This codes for CASSFGQVDSYEQYF.

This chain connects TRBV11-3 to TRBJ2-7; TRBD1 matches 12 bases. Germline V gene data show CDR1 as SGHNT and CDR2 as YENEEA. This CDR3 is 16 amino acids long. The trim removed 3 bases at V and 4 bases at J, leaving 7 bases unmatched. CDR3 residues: CASSFPGTGGEYEQYF. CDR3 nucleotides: TGTGCCAGCAGCTTCCCCGGGACAGGGGGCGAGTACGAGCAGTACTTC.

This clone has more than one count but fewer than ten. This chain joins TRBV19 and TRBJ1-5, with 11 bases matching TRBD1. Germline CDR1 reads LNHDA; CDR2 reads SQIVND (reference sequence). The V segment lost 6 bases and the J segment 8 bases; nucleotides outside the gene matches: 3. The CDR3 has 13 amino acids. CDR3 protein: CASRDRGQEPQHF. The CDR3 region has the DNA TGTGCCAGTAGGGACAGGGGGCAGGAGCCCCAGCATTTT.

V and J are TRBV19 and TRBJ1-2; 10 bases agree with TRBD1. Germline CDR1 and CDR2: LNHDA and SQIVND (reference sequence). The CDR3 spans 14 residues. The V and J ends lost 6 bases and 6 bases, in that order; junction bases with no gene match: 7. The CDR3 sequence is CASRQTGGVDGYTF. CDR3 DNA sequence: TGTGCCAGTAGACAGACAGGGGGCGTCGATGGCTACACCTTC.

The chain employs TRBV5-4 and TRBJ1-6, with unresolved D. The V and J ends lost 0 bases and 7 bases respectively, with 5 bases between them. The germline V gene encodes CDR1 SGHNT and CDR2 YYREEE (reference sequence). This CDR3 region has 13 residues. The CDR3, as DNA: TGTGCCAGCAGCTTGGGGAGGAATTCACCCCTCCACTTT. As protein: CASSLGRNSPLHF.

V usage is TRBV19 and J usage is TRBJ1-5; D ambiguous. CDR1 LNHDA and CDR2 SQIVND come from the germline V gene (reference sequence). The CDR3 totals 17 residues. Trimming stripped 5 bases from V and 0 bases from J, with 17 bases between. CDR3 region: CASSRVRGEASNQPQHF. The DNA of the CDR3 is TGTGCCAGTAGTCGCGTGCGGGGAGAAGCTAGCAATCAGCCCCAGCATTTT.

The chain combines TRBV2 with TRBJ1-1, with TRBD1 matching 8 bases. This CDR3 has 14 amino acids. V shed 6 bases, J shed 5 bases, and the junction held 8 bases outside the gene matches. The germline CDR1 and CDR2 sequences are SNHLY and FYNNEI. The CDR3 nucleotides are TGTGCCAGCAGGGGAGGACAGGGCGGGACTGAAGCTTTCTTT. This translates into CASRGGQGGTEAFF.

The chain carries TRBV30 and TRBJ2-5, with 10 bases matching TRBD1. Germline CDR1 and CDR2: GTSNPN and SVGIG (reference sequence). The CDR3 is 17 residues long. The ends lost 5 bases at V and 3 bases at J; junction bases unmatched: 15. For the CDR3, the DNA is TGTGCCTGGGATAGTCTACTCGGGACAGGGGCTGAAGAGACCCAGTACTTC. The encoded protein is CAWDSLLGTGAEETQYF.

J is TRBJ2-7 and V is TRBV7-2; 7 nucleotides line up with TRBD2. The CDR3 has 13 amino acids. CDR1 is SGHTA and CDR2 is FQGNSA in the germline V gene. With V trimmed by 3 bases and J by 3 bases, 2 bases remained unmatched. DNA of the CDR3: TGTGCCAGCAGCTTTCAGCGGGACTACGAGCAGTACTTC. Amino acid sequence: CASSFQRDYEQYF.

The CDR3 coding sequence is TGTGCCAGCAGCTCCACGGGACAGGGGTTCGGCTACACCTTC. This sequence encodes CASSSTGQGFGYTF. The chain is built from TRBV11-2 and TRBJ1-2, with TRBD1 matching over 10 bases. The CDR3 length is 14 residues. Germline V gene lookup returns CDR1 SGHAT and CDR2 FQNNGV. J lost 8 bases, V lost 4 bases, and 7 bases had no gene match.